This entry concerns a single TCR beta chain. Its antigen remains unknown. The sample belongs to a study of blood T cells in healthy people across ages. After removal of 5 bases from V and 11 bases from J, the junction contained 13 bases not matched to a gene. CDR3 length equals 14 residues. Germline values: CDR1 DFQATT, CDR2 SNEGSKA (reference sequence). Caucasian individuals from Russia who were healthy and aged 6 to 90 acted as donors. Study-wide results and limits: Across the age range, TCR beta diversity per million T cells fell in a roughly linear way.

A second PCR, run for roughly 7 to 11 cycles, used a sample-barcoded 5' primer plus a J-beta primer mix. TCRdb reanalysed the 5' RACE reads using MiXCR and keeps one entry per CDR3 protein. Of 700,000 or so distinct CDR3 sequences in the sample, over 40% were seen once. The chain carries TRBV20-1 and TRBJ2-5, with 11 bases lining up with TRBD2. The source material was blood. This receptor was obtained from a man at least 80 years old in good health. CDR3 region: CSALHSGRAYQQYF. CDR3 sequence (DNA): TGCAGTGCTCTTCATAGCGGGAGGGCCTACCAGCAGTACTTC.